Following are 29 T cell receptor beta chains from one sample sequenced in a study of breast tumors, draining lymph nodes, adjacent tissues. Axillary draining lymph nodes of breast cancer patients supplied the node samples. TCRdb reprocessed the multiplex PCR reads with MiXCR, giving one entry per CDR3 protein. The data contain under 250,000 distinct CDR3 sequences, about 30% of them singletons. The specimen was axillary lymph node tissue. Source of these receptors: a female donor with breast cancer. Some clones in this sample may be carry-over from other donors' samples.

This clonotype turned up a few times. One base away lies a much larger clone, so this may be a sequencing read error. The V and J genes are TRBV5-4 and TRBJ2-3; possible D gene TRBD2, 5 bases. Trimming took off 0 bases at V and 2 bases at J, with 13 bases between the two ends. The CDR3 has 16 residues. In germline, CDR1 is SGHNT, CDR2 YYREEE (reference sequence). The CDR3 DNA follows: TGTGCCAGCAGCTTGGCTGGTACCGGGAACACAGATACGCAGTATTTT. It codes for CASSLAGTGNTDTQYF.

CDR3 DNA sequence: TGTGCCAGCAGCCTCGTTGAGGGGTCGGGGACCCAGTACTTC. Encoded protein: CASSLVEGSGTQYF. The gene calls are TRBV7-2 and TRBJ2-5, with D perhaps being TRBD1 or TRBD2 (5 bases each). Trimming cost V 5 bases and J 7 bases, with 17 bases left between them. The germline V gene encodes CDR1 SGHTA and CDR2 FQGNSA. The CDR3 runs to 14 residues.

This clonotype came up many times. This sequence joins TRBV11-2 and TRBJ1-4, with TRBD1 as a possible D gene (5 bases). Germline loops: CDR1 SGHAT, CDR2 FQNNGV. This CDR3 spans 15 amino acids. Between the trimmed V and J ends, which lost 4 bases and 7 bases, there was a span of 16 bases. The CDR3 loop reads CASSYQGRVFEKLFF. The CDR3 region has the DNA TGTGCCAGCAGCTACCAGGGTCGAGTTTTTGAAAAACTGTTTTTT.

This clonotype was seen a few times. This chain joins TRBV6-1 and TRBJ2-6, with TRBD2 as a possible D gene (5 bases). The germline CDR1 and CDR2 sequences are MNHNS and SASEGT. This CDR3 spans 16 amino acids. V gave up 2 bases and J gave up 3 bases, with 11 bases separating them. The CDR3 here is CASSEFKADGANVLTF. The CDR3 nucleotides read TGTGCCAGCAGTGAATTCAAAGCGGATGGGGCCAACGTCCTGACTTTC.

This clonotype was observed at least ten times. J is TRBJ2-3 and V is TRBV20-1, with D hard to call. The V gene's germline CDR1 is DFQATT and CDR2 SNEGSKA (reference sequence). The CDR3 contains 15 residues. Between the trimmed V and J ends, which lost 4 bases and 1 base, there was a span of 15 bases. Here the CDR3 DNA reads TGCAGTGCTATCCCTTCGGACCTGGGCACAGATACGCAGTATTTT. This translates into CSAIPSDLGTDTQYF.

Ten or more counts support this clonotype. CDR3 coding DNA: TGTGCCAGCAGTTTAGGGACCGTGGGGCCCCTCCACTTT. It codes for CASSLGTVGPLHF. The chain uses TRBV27 and TRBJ1-6, with TRBD1 as a possible D gene (5 bases). Trimming took 2 bases from V and 13 from J, leaving 12 bases between them. Germline-derived CDR1 and CDR2 are MNHEY and SMNVEV (reference sequence). This CDR3 has 13 amino acids.

This clonotype was recorded at least ten times. Just one base apart from a much larger clone, this may be a read error. The rearrangement joins TRBV6-5 to TRBJ1-6; D remains ambiguous. Germline V CDR1 and CDR2: MNHEY, SVGAGI. V lost 5 bases and J 9 bases, leaving 11 bases between the germline ends. CDR3 length: 13 amino acids. The CDR3 loop reads CASSHERSSPLHF. In nucleotides, the CDR3 is TGTGCCAGCAGTCACGAAAGAAGTTCACCCCTCCACTTT.

This clonotype came up many times. The chain couples TRBV5-8 to TRBJ2-3; perhaps TRBD2 as D (6 bases). The ends were cut back, 6 bases at V and 3 bases at J, with 17 bases in the middle. CDR3 length: 15 residues. The germline CDR1 and CDR2 sequences are SGHTS and YDEGEE. CDR3 residues: CASKPSGTETDTQYF. The CDR3 nucleotides read TGTGCCAGCAAACCATCCGGGACTGAGACAGATACGCAGTATTTT.

In the case of this clonotype: An end of the junction differs from the germline gene, which may be a read error. The chain recombines TRBV19 with TRBJ1-4, with D perhaps TRBD1 (6 bases). The germline gives CDR1 LNHDA, CDR2 SQIVND (reference sequence). CDR3 size: 15 residues. In DNA, the CDR3 is TGTGCCAGTAGTATGGGGGCAGGGTCCAATGAAAAACCGTTTTTT. Encoded protein: CASSMGAGSNEKPFF.

The table lists this clonotype with a count of one. Here the CDR3 omits its conserved ending phenylalanine or tryptophan, so a read error is the likely source. The rearrangement links TRBV3-1 to TRBJ2-7, with 12 bases aligning to TRBD2. From germline, CDR1 is LGHDT and CDR2 YNNKEL (reference sequence). This CDR3 comprises 16 residues. CDR3 DNA: TGCGCCAGCAGCCAAGCGGGGCTAGCGGGAGGGGACGAGCAGTACCTC. Its translation: CASSQAGLAGGDEQYL.

This clonotype was found many times. The chain uses TRBV13 and TRBJ2-5; 11 bases match TRBD2. This CDR3 comprises 17 residues. With 5 bases clipped from V and 3 bases from J, the junction kept 11 bases outside the gene matches. Germline CDR1 and CDR2: PRHDT and FYEKMQ (reference sequence). The CDR3 DNA reads TGTGCCAGCAGCCCGGGACTAGCGGCAAACGGGGAAGAGACCCAGTACTTC. Its translation is CASSPGLAANGEETQYF.

The sample holds many counts of this clonotype. The chain combines TRBV4-2 with TRBJ2-1; D ambiguous. V lost 5 bases and J lost 6, with 11 bases in between. The germline V gene has CDR1 LGHNA and CDR2 YNFKEQ. This CDR3 comprises 13 residues. The CDR3 loop reads CASSTNSANEQFF. CDR3 nucleotide sequence: TGTGCCAGCAGCACAAACTCGGCCAATGAGCAGTTCTTC.

This clonotype came up many times. The gene calls are TRBV30 and TRBJ1-2, with D tentatively TRBD1 (5 bases). The germline V gene encodes CDR1 GTSNPN and CDR2 SVGIG (reference sequence). Trimming cost V 7 bases and J 3 bases, with 9 bases left between them. The CDR3 is 11 amino acids. CDR3 in amino acids: CAFSTDYGYTF. DNA for the CDR3: TGTGCCTTTTCGACAGACTATGGCTACACCTTC.

This clonotype was observed once. No conserved phenylalanine or tryptophan is present at the end of the CDR3, so a read error is the likely explanation. The V call is TRBV14, the J call TRBJ1-2; D is unclear. V gave up 4 bases and J gave up 2 bases, with 8 bases separating them. The CDR3 has 13 amino acids. Per the germline V gene, CDR1 is SGHDN and CDR2 is FVKESK. Here the CDR3 reads CASSLGTNYGYTS. The CDR3 DNA is TGTGCCAGCAGCCTAGGCACAAACTATGGCTACACCTCC.

This clonotype was picked up many times. This chain links TRBV6-5 with TRBJ2-2; a possible D gene is TRBD2 (5 bases). Trimming cost V 5 bases and J 5 bases, with 12 bases left between them. The V gene's germline CDR1 is MNHEY and CDR2 SVGAGI. The CDR3 is made up of 14 amino acids. This CDR3 reads CASSPQLGTGELFF. The CDR3 DNA sequence: TGTGCCAGCAGTCCCCAACTAGGAACCGGGGAGCTGTTTTTT.

This clonotype came up many times. V gene TRBV20-1 combines with J gene TRBJ1-4, with 12 bases fitting TRBD1. CDR1 and CDR2 (germline): DFQATT, SNEGSKA (reference sequence). This CDR3 region has 14 residues. J gave up 10 bases and V 3 bases, and 6 bases lay outside the gene matches. The CDR3 nucleotides read TGCAGTGCTAGTAGGGGACAGGGGGCGGGAAAACTGTTTTTT. Translated: CSASRGQGAGKLFF.

The V gene is TRBV6-6, the J gene TRBJ2-3; 11 nucleotides match TRBD2. Looked up from germline, CDR1 is MNHNY and CDR2 is SVGAGI (reference sequence). This CDR3 is 15 amino acids long. V lost 7 bases to trimming and J lost 5 bases; unmatched junction nucleotides: 8. For the CDR3, the DNA is TGTGCCAGCATCTTAGCGGGAGGGCCTGTAGATACGCAGTATTTT. Translated: CASILAGGPVDTQYF.

This clonotype was recorded at least ten times. The chain is built from TRBV9 and TRBJ2-2; perhaps D is TRBD1 or TRBD2 (6 bases each). The CDR3 extends over 15 amino acids. Germline values: CDR1 SGDLS, CDR2 YYNGEE. The V gene lost 4 bases and the J gene lost 4 bases, with 14 bases spanning the gap. The CDR3 here is CASSPSGATTGELFF. The CDR3, as DNA: TGTGCCAGCAGCCCCTCGGGGGCGACCACCGGGGAGCTGTTTTTT. Complete variable domain (other parts from reference TRBV9 and TRBJ2-2): DSGVTQTPKHLITATGQRVTLRCSPRSGDLSVYWYQQSLDQGLQFLIQYYNGEERAKGNILERFSAQQFPDLHSELNLSSLELGDSALYFCASSPSGATTGELFFGEGSRLTVL.

This sequence joins TRBV20-1 and TRBJ2-6, with TRBD1 as a possible D gene (6 bases). Germline V gene data show CDR1 as DFQATT and CDR2 as SNEGSKA (reference sequence). V dropped 2 bases and J dropped 4 bases, with 12 bases sitting between them. This CDR3 is 15 amino acids long. The DNA of the CDR3 is TGCAGTGCTAGATTACAGGGATACGGGGCCAACGTCCTGACTTTC. Translating it yields CSARLQGYGANVLTF.

Turning to this clonotype: One base away lies a much larger clone, so this may be a sequencing read error. Here the CDR3 omits its conserved ending phenylalanine or tryptophan, so a read error is the likely source. This chain uses TRBV6-1 with TRBJ2-7; 11 bases are shared with TRBD2. J lost 6 bases, V lost 6 bases, and 10 bases had no gene match. Germline CDR1 and CDR2: MNHNS and SASEGT. The CDR3 loop spans 15 amino acids. The CDR3, as DNA: TGTGCCAGCAGCCAAGGAGTAGCGGGAGGGCCCGAGCAGTACTTA. Protein sequence: CASSQGVAGGPEQYL.

This clonotype was recorded at least ten times. This chain connects TRBV11-3 to TRBJ2-7; D not certain. The CDR3 has 14 residues. Germline-derived CDR1 and CDR2 are SGHNT and YENEEA. Trimming cost V 3 bases and J 0 bases, with 9 bases left between them. This CDR3 is CASSFVRSSYEQYF. CDR3 in DNA: TGTGCCAGCAGCTTTGTCAGGAGCTCCTACGAGCAGTACTTC.

This clonotype came up many times. At one boundary the junction diverges from the germline segment, which might be a read error. The chain couples TRBV11-3 to TRBJ2-7; weak D call: TRBD1 (6 bases). Germline V gene lookup returns CDR1 SGHNT and CDR2 YENEEA. CDR3 length: 12 amino acids. This chain's CDR3 is CASSLDRGEQYF. The CDR3 coding sequence is TGCGCCAGCAGCTTGGACAGAGGCGAGCAGTACTTC.

This clonotype occurred many times. A much larger clone differs by one base, so this may be a read error. The chain couples TRBV2 to TRBJ2-2; possibly TRBD2 for D (5 bases). Germline loops: CDR1 SNHLY, CDR2 FYNNEI. The CDR3 runs to 13 residues. The DNA of the CDR3 is TGTGCCAGCAGTCCCGATTTCGGTGGGGAGCTGCTTTTT. This gives the protein CASSPDFGGELLF.

Many counts were recorded for this clonotype. The J gene is TRBJ2-2, the V gene TRBV24-1, with D tentatively TRBD2 (6 bases). The CDR3 runs to 16 residues. Germline V lookup: CDR1 KGHDR, CDR2 SFDVKD. V was trimmed by 3 bases and J by 0 bases, leaving 10 bases between them. The CDR3 protein is CATSDPGTANTGELFF. CDR3 coding DNA: TGTGCCACCAGTGATCCAGGGACTGCGAACACCGGGGAGCTGTTTTTT.

About this clonotype: It may be a read error: a sequence one base away is much more abundant. J is TRBJ1-2 and V is TRBV27; D remains ambiguous. Germline assignment: CDR1 MNHEY and CDR2 SMNVEV (reference sequence). CDR3 length: 15 residues. The DNA for the CDR3 is TGTGCCAGCAGTTTACGGGTAGATGGCAACTATGGCTACGCCTTC. Its protein is CASSLRVDGNYGYAF.

Many counts were recorded for this clonotype. The V gene is TRBV6-2 or TRBV6-3, the J gene TRBJ2-2; the match to TRBD2 covers 11 bases. The CDR3 consists of 14 residues. Germline values: CDR1 MNHEY, CDR2 SVGEGT. J lost 3 bases, V lost 6 bases, and 0 bases had no gene match. The CDR3 spells CASRGLADTGELFF. The CDR3 DNA reads as TGTGCCAGCAGGGGACTAGCGGACACCGGGGAGCTGTTTTTT.

This clonotype was picked up one time. V gene TRBV5-1 combines with J gene TRBJ2-2; D not certain. Per the germline V gene, CDR1 is SGHRS and CDR2 is YFSETQ. The CDR3 totals 15 residues. V lost 4 bases and J lost 1, with 11 bases in between. The CDR3 loop is CASSPTAGNTGELFF. The CDR3, as DNA: TGCGCCAGCAGCCCAACCGCAGGGAACACCGGGGAGCTGTTTTTT.

This clonotype was observed at least ten times. This chain connects TRBV27 to TRBJ2-7; 11 positions match TRBD2. V shed 5 bases, J shed 0 bases, and the junction held 3 bases outside the gene matches. Germline-derived CDR1 and CDR2 are MNHEY and SMNVEV (reference sequence). The length of the CDR3 is 15 residues. The CDR3 bases are TGTGCCAGCAGTAAGGGGACTAGCGGCTCCTACGAGCAGTACTTC. Translating it yields CASSKGTSGSYEQYF.

This clonotype was counted between two and nine times. This chain connects TRBV6-5 to TRBJ1-1; D is undetermined. V shed 0 bases and J shed 5 bases, with 13 bases lying between them. CDR1 MNHEY and CDR2 SVGAGI come from the germline V gene. This CDR3 region has 15 residues. CDR3 loop: CASSYSKGGRTEAFF. CDR3 DNA sequence: TGTGCCAGCAGTTACTCGAAGGGAGGGCGGACTGAAGCTTTCTTT.